This paragraph reports one TCR beta chain. This clone was recorded once. Its target antigen remains unknown. Per-base qualities were not stored, and no clone one base away is much larger. TCRbeta CDR3 regions were amplified from genomic DNA using the immunoSEQ Assay, a bias-controlled multiplex PCR. The authors processed their data as follows. Nucleated cell counts per sample were estimated from amplification of reference gene primers within the assay. To quantify the absolute abundance of each unique TCRbeta CDR3 rearrangement, sequence reads were collapsed and filtered. Productive Simpson clonality was computed per sample as the square root of Simpson's diversity index over productive rearrangements. What TCRdb holds here is the immuneACCESS table cut down to in-frame rearrangements. Part of the clones is not present; checked against another copy, under half of the missing clones reflect an unresolved V gene, and the others are unexplained. That table supplies the V and J calls and clone size; D and trimming were determined from the DNA. This sample is represented by over 60,000 clones; roughly 89% of them were singletons. Jointly, the top ten make up 8.9% of the sample.

Whole blood was collected in K2EDTA tubes by collaborating institutions according to the institutions' own protocols. For TCRbeta analysis, collaborators shipped samples as frozen whole blood, isolated PBMCs, or DNA extracted from either of those sample types. This entry comes from a study of blood T cell repertoires in COVID-19 (dated by TCRdb to 2019 to 2021). Regarding the study in general: Samples from collaborators originated in the United States, Italy and Spain and spanned both the acute and convalescent phases of COVID-19. The samples were drawn from two sources: the first 160 participants of the ongoing ImmuneRACE study, and fewer than 1,500 subjects contributed by 6 global collaborators. The dataset comprised deeply sampled blood TCRbeta repertoires from subjects exposed to, actively infected with, or recovered from COVID-19. Where available, HLA class I and class II types were obtained from metadata supplied by the sample provider rather than from assay-based typing. A freely available public database, intended as a resource for researchers studying the immune response to SARS-CoV-2, is where the repertoires were released. The prospective study material was composed of cDNA or gDNA derived from T cells, B-cell-depleted T cells, or PBMCs. A de-identified subject ID, COVID-19 status, age in years and sex were almost always included in the sample metadata. On the study overall, not on this receptor specifically: How much clinical and demographic metadata was included differed by source and by participant, and the metadata was provided uncurated.

Sequenced sample: peripheral blood. The sequence was obtained from a man older than 75 with acute or convalescent COVID-19.

The nucleotides read TGTGCCAGCAGTTTATCAGAGGGCTCTGGGGAGCAGTACTTC. The translation is CASSLSEGSGEQYF. The sequence joins TRBV27 to TRBJ2-7; possibly the D gene is TRBD2, per 5 matching bases. V is clipped by 0 bases and J by 7 bases, and the sequence between their germline boundaries is 13 bases long. Inclusive of the bounding cysteine and phenylalanine, the CDR3 is 14 residues long. Only CDR3 DNA remains: 42 bases, in frame from the first base. In the germline V gene (reference sequence), CDR1 corresponds to MNHEY and CDR2 to SMNVEV.